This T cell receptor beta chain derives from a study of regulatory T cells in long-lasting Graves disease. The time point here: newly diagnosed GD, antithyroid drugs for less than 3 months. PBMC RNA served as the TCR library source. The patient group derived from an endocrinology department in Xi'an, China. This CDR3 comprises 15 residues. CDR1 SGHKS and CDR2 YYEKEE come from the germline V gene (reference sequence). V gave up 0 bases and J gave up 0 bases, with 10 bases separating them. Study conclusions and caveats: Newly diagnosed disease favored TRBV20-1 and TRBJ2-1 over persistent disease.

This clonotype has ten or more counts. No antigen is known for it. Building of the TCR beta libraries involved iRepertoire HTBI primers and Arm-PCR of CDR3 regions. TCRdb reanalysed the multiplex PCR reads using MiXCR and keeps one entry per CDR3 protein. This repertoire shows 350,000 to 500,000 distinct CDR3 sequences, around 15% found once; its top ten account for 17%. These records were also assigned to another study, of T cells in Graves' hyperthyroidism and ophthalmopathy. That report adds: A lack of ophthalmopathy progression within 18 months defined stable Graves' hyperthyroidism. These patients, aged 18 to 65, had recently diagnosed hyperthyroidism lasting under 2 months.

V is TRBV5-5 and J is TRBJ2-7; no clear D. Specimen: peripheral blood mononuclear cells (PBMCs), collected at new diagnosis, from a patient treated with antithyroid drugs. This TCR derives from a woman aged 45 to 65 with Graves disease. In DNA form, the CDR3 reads TGTGCCAGCAGCTTGGAGGTCAGCCTCTCCTACGAGCAGTACTTC. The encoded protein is CASSLEVSLSYEQYF.